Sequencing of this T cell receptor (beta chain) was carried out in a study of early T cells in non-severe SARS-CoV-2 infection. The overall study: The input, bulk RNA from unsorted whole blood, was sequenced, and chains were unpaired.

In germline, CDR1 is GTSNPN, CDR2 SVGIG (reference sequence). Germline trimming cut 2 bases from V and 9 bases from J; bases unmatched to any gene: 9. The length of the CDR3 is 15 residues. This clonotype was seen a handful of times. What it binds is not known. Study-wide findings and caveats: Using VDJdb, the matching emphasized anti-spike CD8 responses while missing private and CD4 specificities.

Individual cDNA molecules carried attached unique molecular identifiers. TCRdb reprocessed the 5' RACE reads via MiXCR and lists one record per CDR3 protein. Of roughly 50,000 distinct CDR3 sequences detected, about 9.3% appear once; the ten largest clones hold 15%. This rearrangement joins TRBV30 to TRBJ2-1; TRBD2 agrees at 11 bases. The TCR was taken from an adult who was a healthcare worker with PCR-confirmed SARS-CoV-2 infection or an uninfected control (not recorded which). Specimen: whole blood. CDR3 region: CAWSNVGSGRGEQFF. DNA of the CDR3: TGTGCCTGGAGTAACGTGGGTAGCGGGAGGGGTGAGCAGTTCTTC.